This entry describes one T cell receptor (beta chain). Amplification used 60 Vbeta primers and 13 Jbeta primers. Profiling relied on immunoSEQ multiplex PCR, and the TCRdb table lists in-frame clones only, not all of them. This sample has 210,000 or so clones, with around 83% found just once. The entry originates in a study of cytomegalovirus exposure and HLA in healthy donors. Though probably carrying unrecorded immune exposures, donors were nominally healthy at sampling. The CDR3 sequence is 12 residues long. Germline CDR1 MNHEY, CDR2 SMNVEV (reference sequence). V lost 8 bases to trimming and J lost 5 bases, with 12 bases between them.

The V call is TRBV27, the J call TRBJ1-2, with D perhaps TRBD1 (5 bases). The sequencing input was PBMCs. This TCR was sampled from a girl aged 2-9 years in good health and CMV-seronegative. CDR3 amino acids: CASYSRQYGYTF. The CDR3 nucleotides are TGTGCCAGCTACTCTCGACAGTATGGCTACACCTTC.